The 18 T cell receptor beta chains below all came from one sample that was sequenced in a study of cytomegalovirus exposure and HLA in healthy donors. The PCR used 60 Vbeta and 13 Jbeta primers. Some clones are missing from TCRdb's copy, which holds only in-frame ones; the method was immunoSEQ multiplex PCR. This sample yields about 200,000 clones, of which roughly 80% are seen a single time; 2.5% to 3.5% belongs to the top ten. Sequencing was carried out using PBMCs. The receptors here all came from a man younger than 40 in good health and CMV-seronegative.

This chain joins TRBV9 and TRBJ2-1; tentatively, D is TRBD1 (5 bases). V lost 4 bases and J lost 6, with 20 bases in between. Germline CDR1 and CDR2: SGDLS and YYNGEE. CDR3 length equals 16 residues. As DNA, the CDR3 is TGTGCCAGCAGCATAAGGAGTCCTGGGGCTCTCAATGAGCAGTTCTTC. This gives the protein CASSIRSPGALNEQFF.

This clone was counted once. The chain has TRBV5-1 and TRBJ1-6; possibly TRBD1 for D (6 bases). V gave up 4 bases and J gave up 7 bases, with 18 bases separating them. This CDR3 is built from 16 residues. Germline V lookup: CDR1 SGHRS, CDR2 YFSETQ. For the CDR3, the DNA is TGCGCCAGCAGCAGAGAAGCAGGGGCATCGAATTCACCCCTCCACTTT. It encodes CASSREAGASNSPLHF.

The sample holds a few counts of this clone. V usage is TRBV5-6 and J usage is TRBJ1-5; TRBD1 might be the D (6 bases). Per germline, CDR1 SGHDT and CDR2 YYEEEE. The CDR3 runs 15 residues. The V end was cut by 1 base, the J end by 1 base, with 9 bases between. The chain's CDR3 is CASSLQGGSNQPQHF. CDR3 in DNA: TGTGCCAGCAGCTTGCAAGGGGGAAGCAATCAGCCCCAGCATTTT.

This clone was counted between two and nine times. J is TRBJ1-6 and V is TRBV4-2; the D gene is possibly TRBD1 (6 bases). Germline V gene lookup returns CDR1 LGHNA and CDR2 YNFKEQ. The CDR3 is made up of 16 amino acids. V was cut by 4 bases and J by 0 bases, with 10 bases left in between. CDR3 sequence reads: CASSPEQGSYNSPLHF. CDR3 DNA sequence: TGTGCCAGCAGCCCTGAACAGGGCTCCTATAATTCACCCCTCCACTTT.

CDR3: CASRSRGGLQLQETQYF. CDR3 nucleotides: TGTGCCAGTAGGAGTCGCGGGGGCCTCCAGTTACAAGAGACCCAGTACTTC. The chain combines TRBV19 with TRBJ2-5; D may be TRBD2 (7 bases). CDR3 length: 17 residues. The V gene lost 6 bases and the J gene lost 2 bases, with 22 bases spanning the gap. CDR1 is LNHDA, CDR2 SQIVND, per germline (reference sequence).

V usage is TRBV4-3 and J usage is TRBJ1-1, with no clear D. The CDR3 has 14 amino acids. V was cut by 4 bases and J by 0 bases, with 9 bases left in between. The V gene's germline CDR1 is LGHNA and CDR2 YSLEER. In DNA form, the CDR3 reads TGCGCCAGCAGCCCCCATACAGTGAACACTGAAGCTTTCTTT. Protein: CASSPHTVNTEAFF.

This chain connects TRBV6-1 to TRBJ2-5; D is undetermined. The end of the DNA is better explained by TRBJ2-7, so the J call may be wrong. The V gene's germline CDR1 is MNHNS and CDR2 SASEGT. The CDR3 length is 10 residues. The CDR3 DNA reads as TGTGCCAGCTATTCTTACGAGCAGTACTTC. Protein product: CASYSYEQYF.

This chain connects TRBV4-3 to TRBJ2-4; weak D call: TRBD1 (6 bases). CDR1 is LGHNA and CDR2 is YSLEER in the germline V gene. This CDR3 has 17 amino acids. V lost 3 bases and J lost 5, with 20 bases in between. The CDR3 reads CASSQDAQSGGQNIQYF. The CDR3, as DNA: TGCGCCAGCAGCCAGGACGCCCAGTCTGGGGGCCAAAACATTCAGTACTTC.

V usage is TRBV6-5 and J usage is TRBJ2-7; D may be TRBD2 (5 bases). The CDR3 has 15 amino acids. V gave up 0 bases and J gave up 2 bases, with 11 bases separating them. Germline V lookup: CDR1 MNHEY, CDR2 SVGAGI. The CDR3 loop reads CASSYSWTAAYEQYF. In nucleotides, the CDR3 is TGTGCCAGCAGTTACTCCTGGACTGCAGCCTACGAGCAGTACTTC.

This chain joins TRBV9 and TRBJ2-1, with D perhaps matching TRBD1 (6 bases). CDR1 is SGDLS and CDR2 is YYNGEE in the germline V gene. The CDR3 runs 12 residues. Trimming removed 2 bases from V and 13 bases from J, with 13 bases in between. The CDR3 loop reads CASSVGQGNQFF. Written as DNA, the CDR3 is TGTGCCAGCAGCGTGGGTCAGGGGAATCAGTTCTTC.

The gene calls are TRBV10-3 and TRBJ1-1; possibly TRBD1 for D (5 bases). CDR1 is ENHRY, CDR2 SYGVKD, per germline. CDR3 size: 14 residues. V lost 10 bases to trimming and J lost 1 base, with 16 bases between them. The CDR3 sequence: CATLIGGRNTEAFF. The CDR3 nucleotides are TGTGCCACCCTTATCGGGGGTCGGAACACTGAAGCTTTCTTT.

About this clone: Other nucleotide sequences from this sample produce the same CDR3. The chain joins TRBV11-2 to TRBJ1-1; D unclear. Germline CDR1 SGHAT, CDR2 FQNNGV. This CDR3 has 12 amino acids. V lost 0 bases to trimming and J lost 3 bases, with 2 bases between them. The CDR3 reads CASSLDYTEAFF. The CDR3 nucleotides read TGTGCCAGCAGCTTAGACTACACTGAAGCTTTCTTT.

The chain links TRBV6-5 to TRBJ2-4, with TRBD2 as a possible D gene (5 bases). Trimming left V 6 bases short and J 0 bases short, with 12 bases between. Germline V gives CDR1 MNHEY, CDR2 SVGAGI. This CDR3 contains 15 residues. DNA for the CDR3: TGTGCCAGCAGCCGAGGGCCGTCAGCCAAAAACATTCAGTACTTC. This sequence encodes CASSRGPSAKNIQYF.

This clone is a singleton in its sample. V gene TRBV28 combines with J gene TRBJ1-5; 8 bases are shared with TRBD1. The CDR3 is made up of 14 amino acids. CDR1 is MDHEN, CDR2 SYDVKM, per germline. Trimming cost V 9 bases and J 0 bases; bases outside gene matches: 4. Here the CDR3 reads CASEQGDSNQPQHF. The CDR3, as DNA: TGTGCCAGTGAACAGGGGGATAGCAATCAGCCCCAGCATTTT.

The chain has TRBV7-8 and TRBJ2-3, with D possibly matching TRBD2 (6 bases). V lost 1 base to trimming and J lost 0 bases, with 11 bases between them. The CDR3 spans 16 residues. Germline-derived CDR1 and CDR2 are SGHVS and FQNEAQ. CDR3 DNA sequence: TGTGCCAGCAGCTTAGAAGGCGGGGACAGCACAGATACGCAGTATTTT. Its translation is CASSLEGGDSTDTQYF.

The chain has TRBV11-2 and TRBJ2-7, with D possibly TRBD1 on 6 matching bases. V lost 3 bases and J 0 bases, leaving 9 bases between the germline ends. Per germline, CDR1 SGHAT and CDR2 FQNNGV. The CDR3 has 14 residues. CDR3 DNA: TGTGCCAGCAGCTTGGACAGTTTCTCCTACGAGCAGTACTTC. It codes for CASSLDSFSYEQYF.

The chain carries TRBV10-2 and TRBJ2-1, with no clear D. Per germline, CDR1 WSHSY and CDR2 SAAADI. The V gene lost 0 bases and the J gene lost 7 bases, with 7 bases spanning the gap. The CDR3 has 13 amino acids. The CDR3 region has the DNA TGCGCCAGCAGTGAGTCAGGCAGGAATGAGCAGTTCTTC. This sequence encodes CASSESGRNEQFF.

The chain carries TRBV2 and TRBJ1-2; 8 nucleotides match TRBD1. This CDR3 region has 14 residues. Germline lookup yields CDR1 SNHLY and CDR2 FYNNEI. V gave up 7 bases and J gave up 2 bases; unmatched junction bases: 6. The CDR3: CASMMDRANYGYTF. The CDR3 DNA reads TGTGCCAGCATGATGGACAGGGCCAACTATGGCTACACCTTC.